One sample yielded the 15 T cell receptor beta chains listed below, sequenced in a study of OX40 agonist ivuxolimab in advanced cancers. Data came from immunoSEQ multiplex PCR; TCRdb stores just in-frame clones and leaves some out. The sample carries around 11,000 clones, more than 70% recorded once. The material sequenced was CD4+ or CD8+ T cells sorted from blood, taken in a trial of the OX40 agonist ivuxolimab. Every receptor here comes from an adult with an advanced solid tumor such as melanoma, head and neck, liver or kidney cancer.

The chain couples TRBV5-1 to TRBJ2-7, with TRBD2 matching 8 bases. The CDR3 runs to 14 residues. The V segment lost 1 base and the J segment 5 bases; nucleotides outside the gene matches: 5. CDR1 SGHRS and CDR2 YFSETQ come from the germline V gene. DNA for the CDR3: TGCGCCAGCAGCTTGCTAGCGGGTTCCCACGAGCAGTACTTC. The encoded protein is CASSLLAGSHEQYF.

This clone was counted once. The chain uses TRBV4-2 and TRBJ1-1, with D perhaps TRBD1 (5 bases). CDR1 is LGHNA and CDR2 is YNFKEQ in the germline V gene. Trimming cost V 4 bases and J 1 base, with 16 bases left between them. CDR3 size: 16 residues. CDR3 DNA sequence: TGTGCCAGCAGCCCCCGGGACCCTTCAACGAACACTGAAGCTTTCTTT. It specifies CASSPRDPSTNTEAFF.

This clone has a handful of counts. V gene TRBV9 combines with J gene TRBJ2-5; no reliable D call. The CDR3 length is 15 residues. CDR1 and CDR2 (germline): SGDLS, YYNGEE. Trimming took off 1 base at V and 4 bases at J, with 14 bases between the two ends. For the CDR3, the DNA is TGTGCCAGCAGCGTATTTGACTTAGAACGAGAGACCCAGTACTTC. Its protein product is CASSVFDLERETQYF.

The V call is TRBV2, the J call TRBJ2-1; D remains unclear. V lost 8 bases and J 7 bases, leaving 9 bases between the germline ends. The CDR3 totals 11 residues. Germline lookup yields CDR1 SNHLY and CDR2 FYNNEI. CDR3 nucleotides: TGTGCCAGCTCCGCCCCGAATGAGCAGTTCTTC. It specifies CASSAPNEQFF.

This sequence joins TRBV6-5 and TRBJ2-2, with a tentative D call TRBD2 (6 bases). This CDR3 is built from 16 residues. Trimming shortened V by 2 bases and J by 6 bases, and 16 bases separated the two germline ends. Germline V gene lookup returns CDR1 MNHEY and CDR2 SVGAGI. The CDR3: CASSYALGRGAGELFF. Here the CDR3 DNA reads TGTGCCAGCAGTTACGCCTTAGGTCGCGGGGCCGGGGAGCTGTTTTTT.

The V gene is TRBV5-1, the J gene TRBJ2-1; a weak D match, TRBD1 (5 bases). Germline V gene lookup returns CDR1 SGHRS and CDR2 YFSETQ. The V gene lost 2 bases and the J gene lost 5 bases, with 8 bases spanning the gap. The length of the CDR3 is 13 residues. The CDR3 bases are TGCGCCAGCAGCTTCCAGGGTAACAATGAGCAGTTCTTC. Translation: CASSFQGNNEQFF.

This clone has a single count. The chain employs TRBV4-1 and TRBJ1-4; maybe TRBD1 (6 bases). V gave up 1 base and J gave up 7 bases, with 10 bases separating them. This CDR3 has 14 residues. Germline lookup yields CDR1 MGHRA and CDR2 YSYEKL. CDR3 bases: TGCGCCAGCAGCCAAGTGGGGGCGCCTGAAAAACTGTTTTTT. As protein: CASSQVGAPEKLFF.

The chain is built from TRBV5-1 and TRBJ2-5, with 10 bases identical to TRBD2. V lost 0 bases, J lost 2 bases, and 1 base stayed unmatched. The CDR3 has 15 amino acids. Germline CDR1 SGHRS, CDR2 YFSETQ. The CDR3: CASSLGGLAQETQYF. In DNA form, the CDR3 reads TGCGCCAGCAGCTTGGGGGGACTAGCGCAAGAGACCCAGTACTTC.

This clone is deemed medium-sized. The chain couples TRBV30 to TRBJ1-2, with 9 bases that match TRBD1. Trimming at V came to 2 bases and at J to 5 bases, leaving 9 bases not matched to a gene. Germline V gene sequence: CDR1 GTSNPN, CDR2 SVGIG (reference sequence). There are 15 residues in the CDR3. CDR3 in amino acids: CAWSSWDRAGYGYTF. CDR3 in DNA: TGTGCCTGGAGTTCGTGGGACAGGGCGGGGTATGGCTACACCTTC.

The table lists this clone with a few counts. The chain employs TRBV7-9 and TRBJ1-5; no reliable D call. Trimming took 1 base from V and 7 from J, leaving 5 bases between them. The CDR3 sequence is 12 residues long. The germline V gene has CDR1 SEHNR and CDR2 FQNEAQ (reference sequence). CDR3 amino acids: CASSLDRQPQHF. CDR3 in DNA: TGTGCCAGCAGCTTAGATCGCCAGCCCCAGCATTTT.

The V and J genes are TRBV21-1 and TRBJ1-2. TRBV21-1 is flagged as a pseudogene. The CDR3 loop spans 17 amino acids. The CDR3 DNA sequence: TGTGCCAGCAGTGAATGTCTCATTCGGAACGTCGACTATGGCTACACCTTC. It codes for CASSECLIRNVDYGYTF.

The V call is TRBV27, the J call TRBJ2-7, with D hard to call. V gave up 5 bases and J gave up 6 bases, with 20 bases separating them. Germline-derived CDR1 and CDR2 are MNHEY and SMNVEV (reference sequence). The CDR3 totals 15 residues. Written as DNA, the CDR3 is TGTGCCAGCAGTCCTACAGCCCCGAGTGGTGCCGAGCAGTACTTC. Its translation: CASSPTAPSGAEQYF.

V and J are TRBV6-4 and TRBJ2-3; possible D gene TRBD2, 5 bases. Trimming took 2 bases from V and 2 from J, leaving 11 bases between them. Per germline, CDR1 MRHNA and CDR2 SNTAGT. This CDR3 spans 15 amino acids. CDR3 amino acids: CASSDGGSTTDTQYF. CDR3 sequence (DNA): TGTGCCAGCAGTGACGGCGGGTCAACCACAGATACGCAGTATTTT.

A few counts support this clone. The J gene is TRBJ2-1, the V gene TRBV7-7, with D perhaps TRBD2 (5 bases). The CDR3 extends over 14 amino acids. Germline CDR1 SSHAT, CDR2 FNYEAQ (reference sequence). The chain's CDR3 is CASLDQDWENEQFF. The CDR3 nucleotides read TGTGCTAGCCTTGACCAGGACTGGGAGAATGAGCAGTTCTTC.

This clone was detected only a few times. The chain carries TRBV4-2 and TRBJ1-1, with D unclear. Germline CDR1 LGHNA, CDR2 YNFKEQ. The CDR3 spans 12 residues. Trimming cost V 0 bases and J 8 bases, with 7 bases left between them. CDR3: CASSQDSGEAFF. CDR3 nucleotides: TGTGCCAGCAGCCAAGATTCGGGGGAAGCTTTCTTT.